A selection of T cell receptor beta chains follows, all from one sample in a study of cytomegalovirus exposure and HLA in healthy donors. Sequencing used immunoSEQ multiplex PCR; TCRdb keeps in-frame clones, though not all of them. Of tens of thousands of clones listed, 85% were seen once; the top ten hold 20% to 25%. What was sequenced was PBMCs. The receptors originated from a man aged 18 to 30 in good health and CMV-seropositive. Each CDR3 is given with its conserved first and last residue. A D gene is named only where the DNA matches it firmly. Where a row states a size, it is once, few, many or the class of an expanded clone; other rows omit it.

v_call	j_call	d_call	clone_size	cdr3_nt	cdr3_aa
TRBV4-1	TRBJ2-2	TRBD2	once	TGCGCCAGCAGCCAAGTGACTAGCCGGAGAGGTCACGGGGAGCTGTTTTTT	CASSQVTSRRGHGELFF
TRBV5-1	TRBJ1-1	TRBD1	.	TGCGCCAGCAGCCTCCGGACAGGGGAGGGTGCTGAAGCTTTCTTT	CASSLRTGEGAEAFF
TRBV18	TRBJ1-2	.	.	TGTGCCAGCTCACCTACAGGGTTGGATGGCTACACCTTC	CASSPTGLDGYTF
TRBV6-5	TRBJ2-2	TRBD1	.	TGTGCCAGCAGTTTCGGGACAGCGAACACCGGGGAGCTGTTTTTT	CASSFGTANTGELFF
TRBV5-6	TRBJ1-3	.	.	TGTGCCAGCAGAGGGGGGGCCGCATCCTCTGGAAACACCATATATTTT	CASRGGAASSGNTIYF
TRBV19	TRBJ1-2	TRBD1	.	TGTGCCAGTAGTACTCGACAGGGCGATGGCTACACCTTC	CASSTRQGDGYTF
TRBV28	TRBJ1-5	.	once	TGTGCCAGCAGTTTAGGAGGGGCCCGAAATCAGCCCCAGCATTTT	CASSLGGARNQPQHF
TRBV5-1	TRBJ2-7	.	.	TGCGCCAGCAGCTTGGCAGTCTCCTACGAGCAGTACTTC	CASSLAVSYEQYF
TRBV7-3	TRBJ1-2	TRBD1	.	TGTGCCAGCAGCCTCGGGACAGAGTATGGCTACACCTTC	CASSLGTEYGYTF
TRBV5-1	TRBJ2-1	TRBD2	.	TGCGCCAGCAGCTTGGCGGGGGGGGCAAACTACAATGAGCAGTTCTTC	CASSLAGGANYNEQFF
TRBV29-1	TRBJ1-4	TRBD1	.	TGCAGCGTCGGGACAGGCGGAAATGAAAAACTGTTTTTT	CSVGTGGNEKLFF
TRBV6-5	TRBJ2-7	TRBD1	.	TGTGCCAGCAGTTCGACAGGGGGCTACTACGAGCAGTACTTC	CASSSTGGYYEQYF
TRBV27	TRBJ2-7	.	.	TGTGCCAGCAGTTTATTTTTTCGGGGTGACGAGCAGTACTTC	CASSLFFRGDEQYF
TRBV10-2	TRBJ1-2	TRBD1	.	TGCGCCAGCAGCTTGAGGACAGGGGGCACCTCGCGGGGCTACACCTTC	CASSLRTGGTSRGYTF
TRBV6-6	TRBJ1-5	.	few	TGTGCCAGCAGTTACGGGACTAATCAGCCCCAGCATTTT	CASSYGTNQPQHF
TRBV4-1	TRBJ2-7	.	.	TGCGCCAGCAGCCCGACGGCTGGGCAGGGATTCTACGAGCAGTACTTC	CASSPTAGQGFYEQYF
TRBV4-1	TRBJ2-3	TRBD1	.	TGCGCCAGCAGCCAAGCTAAAGGGACAGGGGATGTGGATACGCAGTATTTT	CASSQAKGTGDVDTQYF
TRBV9	TRBJ1-2	.	once	TGTGCCAGCAGCGTAGGGGCCGGACTGGTGAGGGGCTACACCTTC	CASSVGAGLVRGYTF
TRBV2	TRBJ1-2	TRBD1	.	TGTGCCAGCAGCATAGAGACAGGGCTCTATGGCTACACCTTC	CASSIETGLYGYTF
TRBV6-1	TRBJ2-6	.	.	TGTGCCAGCGGAGGTAGCTCTGGGGCCAACGTCCTGACTTTC	CASGGSSGANVLTF
TRBV30	TRBJ2-5	TRBD1	.	TGTGCCTCGGGACAGGGAGAGACCCAGTACTTC	CASGQGETQYF
TRBV9	TRBJ2-5	TRBD2	.	TGTGCCAGCAGCGTAGGAGTCTTGACGGGAGGGTGGGAGACCCAGTACTTC	CASSVGVLTGGWETQYF
TRBV9	TRBJ2-3	TRBD2	.	TGTGCCAGCAGCGAAGCCACCGGGACTACATTTAGCACTGATACGCAGTATTTT	CASSEATGTTFSTDTQYF
TRBV13	TRBJ2-3	.	.	TGTGCCAGCAGCTTATACCCCCGGGTCTATTCCCCCAACGATACGCAGTATTTT	CASSLYPRVYSPNDTQYF
TRBV28	TRBJ1-3	TRBD1	.	TGTGCCAGCAGTCTCCCGACAGGGGGCCTCTCCTCTGGAAACACCATATATTTT	CASSLPTGGLSSGNTIYF
TRBV29-1	TRBJ1-3	.	.	TGCAGCGTAATCCCCCCGGGCTCTGGAAACACCATATATTTT	CSVIPPGSGNTIYF
TRBV19	TRBJ2-1	.	.	TGTGCCAGTAGTCCCCTCCAGCGGCCGGACAATGAGCAGTTCTTC	CASSPLQRPDNEQFF
TRBV28	TRBJ2-7	.	.	TGTGCCAGCAGTTTATCCGTAGAGCAGTACTTC	CASSLSVEQYF
TRBV11-2	TRBJ2-5	.	.	TGTGCCAGCAGCTTAAACCTCGAGCGCCAAGAGACCCAGTACTTC	CASSLNLERQETQYF
TRBV11-2	TRBJ2-3	.	.	TGTGCCAGCAGCTCGCTAGCGAAGGGCGCAGATACGCAGTATTTT	CASSSLAKGADTQYF
TRBV10-2	TRBJ2-7	TRBD2	few	TGCGCCAGCCGCAGTGTTAGTTCTAGCGGGAGTGAGCAGTACTTC	CASRSVSSSGSEQYF
TRBV5-6	TRBJ1-1	.	.	TGTGCCAGCAGCTTGGCCGTTAGGGGCGCTGACACTGAAGCTTTCTTT	CASSLAVRGADTEAFF
TRBV7-6	TRBJ2-2	TRBD1	.	TGTGCCAGTAGACTGGGGACAGCTCGGACCGGGGAGCTGTTTTTT	CASRLGTARTGELFF
TRBV28	TRBJ1-2	.	.	TGTGCCACGACACGGACAGTAATGACCTCCTATGGCTACACCTTC	CATTRTVMTSYGYTF
TRBV6-1	TRBJ1-1	.	.	TGTGCCAGCAGTGCGACAGTAAGCACTGAAGCTTTCTTT	CASSATVSTEAFF
TRBV18	TRBJ2-1	TRBD1	.	TGTGCCAGCTCACCGGGACAGCAAAACAATGAGCAGTTCTTC	CASSPGQQNNEQFF
TRBV28	TRBJ2-1	.	once	TGTGCCAGCAGTCCCCGAGTTAGCGGCACCTACAATGAGCAGTTCTTC	CASSPRVSGTYNEQFF
TRBV2	TRBJ2-5	.	once	TGTGCCAGCAGTGCCGGGGGTGGGGAGACCCAGTACTTC	CASSAGGGETQYF
TRBV5-8	TRBJ2-7	.	.	TGTGCCAGCAGCCTCCCAGGGTTTTCCTACGAGCAGTACTTC	CASSLPGFSYEQYF
TRBV30	TRBJ1-1	.	.	TGTGCCTGGAGTAACCGGCAGGGGAACACTGAAGCTTTCTTT	CAWSNRQGNTEAFF
TRBV30	TRBJ1-4	.	.	TGTGCCTGGAGTTCCCAGGGCTGGGAAAAACTGTTTTTT	CAWSSQGWEKLFF
TRBV5-1	TRBJ1-1	.	.	TGCGCCAGCAGCCCTGGACAGAACACTGAAGCTTTCTTT	CASSPGQNTEAFF
TRBV11-2	TRBJ2-7	TRBD2	.	TGTGCCAGCAGCCCTAGAGTGGGGACTAGCGTTTCCTACGAGCAGTACTTC	CASSPRVGTSVSYEQYF
TRBV29-1	TRBJ2-3	.	.	TGCAGCGGAGGACAGACAGATACGCAGTATTTT	CSGGQTDTQYF
TRBV2	TRBJ1-4	TRBD1	.	TGTGCCAGCAGCCCTCGGGACAGTCAAAAAGAAAAACTGTTTTTT	CASSPRDSQKEKLFF
TRBV28	TRBJ1-5	.	.	TGTGCCAGCAGTTTACAGGGTCCTGACAGTCAGCCCCAGCATTTT	CASSLQGPDSQPQHF
TRBV10-3	TRBJ2-3	.	.	TGTGCCACCGGGCGGACAGGCACAGATACGCAGTATTTT	CATGRTGTDTQYF
TRBV27	TRBJ1-1	.	.	TGTGCCAGCAGTGCAGGGATCGGAGACACTGAAGCTTTCTTT	CASSAGIGDTEAFF
TRBV5-4	TRBJ2-1	TRBD2	.	TGTGCCAGCAGCTCACGACTAGCGGGAGATGAGCAGTTCTTC	CASSSRLAGDEQFF
TRBV9	TRBJ2-2	TRBD2	.	TGTGCCAGCAGCCCCCTCCCCGGGACTAGCCCAAACACCGGGGAGCTGTTTTTT	CASSPLPGTSPNTGELFF